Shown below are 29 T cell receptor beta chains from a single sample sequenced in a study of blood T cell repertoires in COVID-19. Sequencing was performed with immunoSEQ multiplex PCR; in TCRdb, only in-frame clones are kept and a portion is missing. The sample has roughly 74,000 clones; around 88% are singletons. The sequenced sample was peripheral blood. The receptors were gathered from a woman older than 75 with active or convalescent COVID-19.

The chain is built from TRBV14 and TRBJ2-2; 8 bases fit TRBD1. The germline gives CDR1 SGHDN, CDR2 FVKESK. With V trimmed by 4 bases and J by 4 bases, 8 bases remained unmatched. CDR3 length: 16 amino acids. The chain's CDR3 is CASSPRQGPSTGELFF. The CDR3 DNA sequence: TGTGCCAGCAGCCCTCGACAGGGGCCCTCCACCGGGGAGCTGTTTTTT. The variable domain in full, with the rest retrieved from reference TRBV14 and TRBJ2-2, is EAGVTQFPSHSVIEKGQTVTLRCDPISGHDNLYWYRRVMGKEIKFLLHFVKESKQDESGMPNNRFLAERTGGTYSTLKVQPAELEDSGVYFCASSPRQGPSTGELFFGEGSRLTVL.

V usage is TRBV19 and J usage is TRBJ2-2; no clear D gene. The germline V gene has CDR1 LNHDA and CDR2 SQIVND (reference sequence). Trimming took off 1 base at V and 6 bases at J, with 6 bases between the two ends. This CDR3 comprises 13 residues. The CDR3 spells CASSIVGAGELFF. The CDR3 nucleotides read TGTGCCAGTAGTATAGTTGGAGCCGGGGAGCTGTTTTTT.

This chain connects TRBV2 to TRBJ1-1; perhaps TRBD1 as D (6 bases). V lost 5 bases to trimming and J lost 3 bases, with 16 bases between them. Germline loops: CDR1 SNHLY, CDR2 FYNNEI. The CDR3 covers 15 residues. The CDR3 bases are TGTGCCAGCAGTTCCTTTGGACAGTTTCACACTGAAGCTTTCTTT. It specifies CASSSFGQFHTEAFF.

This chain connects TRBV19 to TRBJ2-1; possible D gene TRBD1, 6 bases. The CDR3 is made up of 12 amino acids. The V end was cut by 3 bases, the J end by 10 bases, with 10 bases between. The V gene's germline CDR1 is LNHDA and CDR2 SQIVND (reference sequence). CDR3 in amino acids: CASSIAGAEQFF. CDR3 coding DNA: TGTGCCAGTAGTATTGCAGGGGCCGAGCAGTTCTTC.

CDR3 protein: CAISDNDKGYEQYF. The CDR3, as DNA: TGTGCCATCAGTGATAACGACAAGGGGTACGAGCAGTACTTC. This chain uses TRBV10-3 with TRBJ2-7; D is perhaps TRBD1 (5 bases). The CDR3 length is 14 residues. Germline assignment: CDR1 ENHRY and CDR2 SYGVKD. The ends were cut back, 3 bases at V and 4 bases at J, with 13 bases in the middle.

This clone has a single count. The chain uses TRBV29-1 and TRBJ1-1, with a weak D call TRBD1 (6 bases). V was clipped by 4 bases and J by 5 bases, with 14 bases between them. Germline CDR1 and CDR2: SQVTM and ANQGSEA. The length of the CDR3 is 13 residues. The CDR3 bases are TGCAGCGTTGGGCAGGGGAGGGATACTGAAGCTTTCTTT. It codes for CSVGQGRDTEAFF. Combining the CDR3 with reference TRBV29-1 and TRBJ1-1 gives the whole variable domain SAVISQKPSRDICQRGTSLTIQCQVDSQVTMMFWYRQQPGQSLTLIATANQGSEATYESGFVIDKFPISRPNLTFSTLTVSNMSPEDSSIYLCSVGQGRDTEAFFGQGTRLTVV.

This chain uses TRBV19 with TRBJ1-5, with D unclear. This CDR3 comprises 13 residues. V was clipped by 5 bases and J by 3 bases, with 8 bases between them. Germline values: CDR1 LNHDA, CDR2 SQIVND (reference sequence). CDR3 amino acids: CASSAAINQPQHF. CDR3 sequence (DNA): TGTGCCAGTAGTGCCGCGATCAATCAGCCCCAGCATTTT.

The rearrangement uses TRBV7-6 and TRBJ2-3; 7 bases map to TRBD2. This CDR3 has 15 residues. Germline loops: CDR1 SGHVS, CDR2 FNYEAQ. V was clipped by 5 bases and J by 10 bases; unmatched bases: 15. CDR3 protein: CASSRGDPLTGSQYF. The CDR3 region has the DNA TGTGCCAGCAGCCGGGGGGACCCCCTTACCGGCTCGCAGTATTTT. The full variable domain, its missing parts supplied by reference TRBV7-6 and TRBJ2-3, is GAGVSQSPRYKVTKRGQDVALRCDPISGHVSLYWYRQALGQGPEFLTYFNYEAQQDKSGLPNDRFSAERPEGSISTLTIQRTEQRDSAMYRCASSRGDPLTGSQYFGPGTRLTVL.

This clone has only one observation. In DNA, the CDR3 is TGTGCCAGCTCGCCTGGACAGGCCCGGTACGAGCAGTACTTC. Translation gives CASSPGQARYEQYF. The chain uses TRBV18 and TRBJ2-7; 7 nucleotides align to TRBD1. CDR1 is KGHSH and CDR2 is LQKENI in the germline V gene. V trimming: 6 bases; J trimming: 4 bases; junction bases outside the gene matches: 9. CDR3 length equals 14 residues. Together with reference TRBV18 and TRBJ2-7, the CDR3 gives the full variable domain: NAGVMQNPRHLVRRRGQEARLRCSPMKGHSHVYWYRQLPEEGLKFMVYLQKENIIDESGMPKERFSAEFPKEGPSILRIQQVVRGDSAAYFCASSPGQARYEQYFGPGTRLTVT.

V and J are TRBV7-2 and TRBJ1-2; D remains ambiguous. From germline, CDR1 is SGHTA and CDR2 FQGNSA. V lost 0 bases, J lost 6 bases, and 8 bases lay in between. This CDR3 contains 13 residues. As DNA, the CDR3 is TGTGCCAGCAGCTTAGCCGGGTCCAATGGCTACACCTTC. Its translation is CASSLAGSNGYTF.

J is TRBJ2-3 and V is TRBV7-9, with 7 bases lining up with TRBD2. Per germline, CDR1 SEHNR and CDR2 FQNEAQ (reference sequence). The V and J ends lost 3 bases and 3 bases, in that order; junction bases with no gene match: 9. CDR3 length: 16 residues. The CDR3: CASSFRLALPTDTQYF. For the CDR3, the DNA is TGTGCCAGCAGCTTCCGACTAGCTCTGCCTACAGATACGCAGTATTTT.

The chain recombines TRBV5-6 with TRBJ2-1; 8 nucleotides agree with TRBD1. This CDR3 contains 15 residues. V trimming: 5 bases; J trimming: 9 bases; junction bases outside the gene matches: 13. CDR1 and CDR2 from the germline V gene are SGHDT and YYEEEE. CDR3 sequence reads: CASSFFPGQGGEQFF. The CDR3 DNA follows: TGTGCCAGCAGTTTTTTCCCTGGACAGGGCGGTGAGCAGTTCTTC.

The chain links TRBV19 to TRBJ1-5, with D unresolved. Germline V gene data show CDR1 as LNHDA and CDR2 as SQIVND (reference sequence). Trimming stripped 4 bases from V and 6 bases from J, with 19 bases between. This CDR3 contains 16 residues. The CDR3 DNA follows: TGTGCCAGTAGTACCCAATTCCCCGGAGACGGTCAGCCCCAGCATTTT. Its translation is CASSTQFPGDGQPQHF.

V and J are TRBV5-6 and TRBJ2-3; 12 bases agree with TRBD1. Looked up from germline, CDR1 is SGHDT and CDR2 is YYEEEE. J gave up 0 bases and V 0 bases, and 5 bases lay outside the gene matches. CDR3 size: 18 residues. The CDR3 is CASSLDGTGGDSTDTQYF. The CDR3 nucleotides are TGTGCCAGCAGCTTGGACGGGACAGGGGGCGATAGCACAGATACGCAGTATTTT.

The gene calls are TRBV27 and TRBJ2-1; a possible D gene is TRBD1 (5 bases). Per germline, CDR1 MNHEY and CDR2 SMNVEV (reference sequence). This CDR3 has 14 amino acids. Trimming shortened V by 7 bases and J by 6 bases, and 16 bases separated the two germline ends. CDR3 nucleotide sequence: TGTGCCAGCAAACTTATCGGGCAGGGCAATGAGCAGTTCTTC. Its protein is CASKLIGQGNEQFF.

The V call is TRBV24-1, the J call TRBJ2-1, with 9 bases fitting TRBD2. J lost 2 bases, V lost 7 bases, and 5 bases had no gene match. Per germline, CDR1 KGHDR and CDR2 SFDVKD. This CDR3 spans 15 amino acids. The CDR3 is CATRPTSGAYNEQFF. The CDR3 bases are TGTGCCACCAGGCCGACTAGCGGAGCCTACAATGAGCAGTTCTTC.

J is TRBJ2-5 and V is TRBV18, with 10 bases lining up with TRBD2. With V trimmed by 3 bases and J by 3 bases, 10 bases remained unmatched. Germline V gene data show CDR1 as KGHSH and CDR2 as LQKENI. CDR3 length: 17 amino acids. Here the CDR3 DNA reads TGTGCCAGCTCACCCAACGGACGGCTAGCGGGAGAAGAGACCCAGTACTTC. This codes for CASSPNGRLAGEETQYF.

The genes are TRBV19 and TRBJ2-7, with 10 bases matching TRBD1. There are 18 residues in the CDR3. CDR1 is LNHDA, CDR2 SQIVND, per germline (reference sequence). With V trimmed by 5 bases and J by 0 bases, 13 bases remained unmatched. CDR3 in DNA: TGTGCCAGTAGTCCCCGGGACAGGGGCGTTAGGGCCTCCTACGAGCAGTACTTC. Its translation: CASSPRDRGVRASYEQYF.

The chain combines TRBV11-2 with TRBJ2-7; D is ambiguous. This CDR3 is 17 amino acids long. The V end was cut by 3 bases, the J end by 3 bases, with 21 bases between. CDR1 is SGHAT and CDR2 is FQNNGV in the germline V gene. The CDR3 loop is CASSLHPLPTAGYEQYF. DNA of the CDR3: TGTGCCAGCAGCTTGCACCCCTTACCGACGGCAGGCTACGAGCAGTACTTC.

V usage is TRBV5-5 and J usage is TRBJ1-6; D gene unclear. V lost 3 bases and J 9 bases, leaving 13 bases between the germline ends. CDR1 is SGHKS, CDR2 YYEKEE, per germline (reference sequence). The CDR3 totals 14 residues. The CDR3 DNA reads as TGTGCCAGCAGCTCTACAGAGCGGATTTCACCCCTCCACTTT. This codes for CASSSTERISPLHF.

The CDR3 loop is CATSTRGEQFF. In DNA, the CDR3 is TGTGCCACCAGCACAAGGGGGGAGCAGTTCTTC. The chain carries TRBV15 and TRBJ2-1; weak D call: TRBD1 (6 bases). This CDR3 is 11 amino acids long. With 4 bases removed from V and 10 bases from J, the gap between germline ends came to 8 bases. Germline CDR1 and CDR2: LNHNV and YYDKDF (reference sequence).

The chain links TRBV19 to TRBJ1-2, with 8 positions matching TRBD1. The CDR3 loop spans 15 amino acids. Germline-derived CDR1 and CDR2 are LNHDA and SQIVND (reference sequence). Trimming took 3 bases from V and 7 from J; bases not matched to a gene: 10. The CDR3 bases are TGTGCCAGTAGTATGGCGGGCAGGGGGCGGTCTGGCTACACCTTC. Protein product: CASSMAGRGRSGYTF.

CDR3 bases: TGTGCCAGCAGCTTCCGACTAGCAACCCCGGCCGAGCAGTACTTC. It yields the protein CASSFRLATPAEQYF. This chain links TRBV7-9 with TRBJ2-7; 7 positions agree with TRBD2. The CDR3 is made up of 15 amino acids. Trimming at V came to 3 bases and at J to 6 bases, leaving 11 bases not matched to a gene. In germline, CDR1 is SEHNR, CDR2 FQNEAQ (reference sequence).

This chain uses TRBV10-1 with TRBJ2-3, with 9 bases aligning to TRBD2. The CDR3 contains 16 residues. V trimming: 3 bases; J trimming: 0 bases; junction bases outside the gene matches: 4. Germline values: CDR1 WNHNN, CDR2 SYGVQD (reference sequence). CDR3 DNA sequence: TGCGCCAGCAGTGACCTAGCGGGGATTAGCACAGATACGCAGTATTTT. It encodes CASSDLAGISTDTQYF.

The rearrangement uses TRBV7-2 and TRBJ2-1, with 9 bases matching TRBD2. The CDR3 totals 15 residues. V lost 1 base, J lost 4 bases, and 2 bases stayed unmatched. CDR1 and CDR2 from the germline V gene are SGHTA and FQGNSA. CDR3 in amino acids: CASSLVAGVYNEQFF. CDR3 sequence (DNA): TGTGCCAGCAGCTTAGTAGCGGGAGTTTACAATGAGCAGTTCTTC.

The CDR3 region is CASSQARSLQGTGELFF. CDR3 DNA sequence: TGCGCCAGCAGCCAAGCGCGTAGTTTGCAGGGCACCGGGGAGCTGTTTTTT. V usage is TRBV4-3 and J usage is TRBJ2-2; a possible D gene is TRBD1 (5 bases). In germline, CDR1 is LGHNA, CDR2 YSLEER. CDR3 length equals 17 residues. V shed 1 base and J shed 4 bases, with 16 bases lying between them.

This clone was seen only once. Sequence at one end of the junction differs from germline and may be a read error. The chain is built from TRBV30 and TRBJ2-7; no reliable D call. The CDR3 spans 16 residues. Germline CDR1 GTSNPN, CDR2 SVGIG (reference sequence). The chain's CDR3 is CAWSPSASVGSYEQYF. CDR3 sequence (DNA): TGTGCCTGGAGTCCGTCCGCTAGTGTCGGCTCCTACGAACAGTACTTC.

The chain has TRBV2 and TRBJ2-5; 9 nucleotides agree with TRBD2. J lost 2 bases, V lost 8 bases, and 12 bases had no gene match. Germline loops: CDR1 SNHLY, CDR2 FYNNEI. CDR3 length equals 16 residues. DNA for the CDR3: TGTGCCAGCGCCTGGGGCCTAGCGGGGTCACAAGAGACCCAGTACTTC. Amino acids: CASAWGLAGSQETQYF.

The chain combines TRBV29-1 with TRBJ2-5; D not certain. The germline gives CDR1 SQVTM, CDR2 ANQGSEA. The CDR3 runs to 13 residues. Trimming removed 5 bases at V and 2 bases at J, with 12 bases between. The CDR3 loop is CSVCRGPQETQYF. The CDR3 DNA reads TGCAGCGTTTGTCGTGGGCCTCAAGAGACCCAGTACTTC.